This entry lists 21 T cell receptor beta chains sequenced from one sample in a study of blood T cell repertoires in COVID-19. The protocol was immunoSEQ multiplex PCR, while the TCRdb copy is restricted to in-frame clones and leaves out a portion. The sample has approximately 300,000 clones; 85% are singletons. The specimen sequenced was PBMCs or T cells enriched from blood (not recorded which). The receptors were sampled from a woman in her 30s who had been exposed to COVID-19.

This sequence joins TRBV4-1 and TRBJ1-2; 7 nucleotides match TRBD1. The CDR3 totals 15 residues. Germline CDR1 and CDR2: MGHRA and YSYEKL. V shed 0 bases, J shed 4 bases, and the junction held 5 bases outside the gene matches. The CDR3 reads CASSQDTGAGYGYTF. Written as DNA, the CDR3 is TGCGCCAGCAGCCAAGATACAGGGGCAGGCTATGGCTACACCTTC.

The rearrangement joins TRBV12-2 to TRBJ1-5. TRBV12-2 is designated a pseudogene. The CDR3 covers 17 residues. The CDR3: CASRFPGRVVCNQPQHF. CDR3 nucleotide sequence: TGTGCAAGTCGCTTTCCAGGGAGGGTAGTTTGCAATCAGCCCCAGCATTTT.

Only one count was recorded for this clone. The V call is TRBV2, the J call TRBJ2-2; 7 positions agree with TRBD1. The CDR3 spans 15 residues. The V gene end was trimmed by 3 bases and the J gene end by 3 bases; junction bases not matched to a gene: 4. Germline-derived CDR1 and CDR2 are SNHLY and FYNNEI. The CDR3 coding sequence is TGTGCCAGCAGTGACACCAGGGGGTACACCGGGGAGCTGTTTTTT. It codes for CASSDTRGYTGELFF.

The chain employs TRBV2 and TRBJ2-7; 13 bases are shared with TRBD2. There are 16 residues in the CDR3. V was pared by 5 bases and J by 0 bases, with 4 bases of the junction left unmatched. CDR1 SNHLY and CDR2 FYNNEI come from the germline V gene. The CDR3 here is CASSHRTSGSSYEQYF. The CDR3 bases are TGTGCCAGCAGTCACCGGACTAGCGGGAGCTCCTACGAGCAGTACTTC.

The chain links TRBV10-3 to TRBJ2-7; 10 nucleotides line up with TRBD1. Germline assignment: CDR1 ENHRY and CDR2 SYGVKD. The CDR3 has 15 residues. The J segment lost 5 bases and the V segment lost 4 bases, leaving 8 bases of the junction unmatched. The CDR3 region is CAISGPGQGRNEQYF. CDR3 sequence (DNA): TGTGCCATCAGTGGACCGGGACAGGGGAGGAACGAGCAGTACTTC.

The genes are TRBV28 and TRBJ2-1; 7 bases align to TRBD2. V was clipped by 3 bases and J by 5 bases; unmatched bases: 7. Germline loops: CDR1 MDHEN, CDR2 SYDVKM. This CDR3 is built from 15 residues. As DNA, the CDR3 is TGTGCCAGCAGTTTTAGCGGGCGGAGGGACAATGAGCAGTTCTTC. Protein: CASSFSGRRDNEQFF.

V gene TRBV18 combines with J gene TRBJ1-4; D is ambiguous. Germline-derived CDR1 and CDR2 are KGHSH and LQKENI. V was clipped by 1 base and J by 10 bases, with 7 bases between them. The CDR3 totals 12 residues. CDR3 DNA sequence: TGTGCCAGCTCACCACTAAACGGAAAACTGTTTTTT. Its protein is CASSPLNGKLFF.

This clone was detected only a few times. Other DNA sequences within the sample encode an identical CDR3. The chain couples TRBV6-5 to TRBJ2-1; 8 positions agree with TRBD2. This CDR3 has 15 residues. The V gene's germline CDR1 is MNHEY and CDR2 SVGAGI. V dropped 0 bases and J dropped 7; count of bases not matched to a gene: 5. The CDR3 sequence is CASSYSGGAGNEQFF. The CDR3 DNA reads as TGTGCCAGCAGTTACTCCGGGGGGGCCGGGAATGAGCAGTTCTTC.

CDR3 residues: CASSATGTGGRRDSGNTIYF. The DNA for the CDR3 is TGTGCCAGCAGCGCAACCGGGACAGGGGGCCGTCGGGACTCTGGAAACACCATATATTTT. V usage is TRBV9 and J usage is TRBJ1-3, with 12 bases identical to TRBD1. V shed 3 bases, J shed 0 bases, and the junction held 13 bases outside the gene matches. This CDR3 comprises 20 residues. Germline loops: CDR1 SGDLS, CDR2 YYNGEE.

This clone was detected ten times or more. This chain links TRBV5-4 with TRBJ1-1; 7 bases agree with TRBD1. Per the germline V gene, CDR1 is SGHNT and CDR2 is YYREEE (reference sequence). J gave up 5 bases and V 5 bases, and 9 bases lay outside the gene matches. The CDR3 is 14 residues long. The chain's CDR3 is CASSRTGPRTEAFF. In DNA form, the CDR3 reads TGTGCCAGCAGTCGGACAGGACCAAGAACTGAAGCTTTCTTT. The entire variable domain, with the rest obtained from reference TRBV5-4 and TRBJ1-1, is as follows: ETGVTQSPTHLIKTRGQQVTLRCSSQSGHNTVSWYQQALGQGPQFIFQYYREEENGRGNFPPRFSGLQFPNYSSELNVNALELDDSALYLCASSRTGPRTEAFFGQGTRLTVV.

This clone was counted a single time. The rearrangement joins TRBV27 to TRBJ2-2; 9 positions agree with TRBD1. The junction had 13 bases not matched to a gene; V was cut back by 3 bases and J by 5 bases. The length of the CDR3 is 18 residues. The germline V gene has CDR1 MNHEY and CDR2 SMNVEV (reference sequence). In DNA form, the CDR3 reads TGTGCCAGCAGTTTCCTTTTTAGAGGTGACAGGGGGACCGGGGAGCTGTTTTTT. Amino acids: CASSFLFRGDRGTGELFF.

The chain recombines TRBV10-3 with TRBJ1-6, with 9 bases aligning to TRBD1. This CDR3 contains 15 residues. From germline, CDR1 is ENHRY and CDR2 SYGVKD. Trimming removed 6 bases from V and 6 bases from J; junction bases left unmatched: 6. The CDR3, as DNA: TGTGCCATCAGACCGGACAGGGGTGTTAATTCACCCCTCCACTTT. Amino acids: CAIRPDRGVNSPLHF.

This clone was detected only a few times. The V call is TRBV6-4, the J call TRBJ1-6; 7 nucleotides match TRBD1. The germline V gene encodes CDR1 MRHNA and CDR2 SNTAGT. CDR3 size: 18 residues. The V and J ends lost 5 bases and 4 bases, in that order; junction bases with no gene match: 14. The CDR3 region is CASSLQDRVNRYNSPLHF. DNA for the CDR3: TGTGCCAGCAGTCTCCAAGACAGGGTTAACCGTTATAATTCACCCCTCCACTTT.

Within the sample, this clone is medium-sized. The chain recombines TRBV13 with TRBJ2-1; 8 bases agree with TRBD2. After removal of 4 bases from V and 15 bases from J, the junction contained 11 bases not matched to a gene. The CDR3 loop spans 13 amino acids. Per the germline V gene, CDR1 is PRHDT and CDR2 is FYEKMQ (reference sequence). CDR3 sequence (DNA): TGTGCCAGCAGCTCGGGGTCGGGAGGGGATGCGTTCTTC. This sequence encodes CASSSGSGGDAFF.

The rearrangement links TRBV19 to TRBJ2-7; 7 bases line up with TRBD1. This CDR3 has 16 residues. Germline CDR1 and CDR2: LNHDA and SQIVND (reference sequence). J lost 6 bases, V lost 6 bases, and 17 bases had no gene match. The CDR3 region has the DNA TGTGCCAGTAGGAGAGAGCACTCTAGACAGGGTTCCGAGCAGTACTTC. Translating it yields CASRREHSRQGSEQYF.

In regard to this clone: This CDR3 is also generated by other DNA sequences in the sample. The chain has TRBV5-1 and TRBJ1-3; D gene unclear. V was trimmed by 0 bases and J by 0 bases, leaving 7 bases between them. From germline, CDR1 is SGHRS and CDR2 YFSETQ. The CDR3 has 15 amino acids. The CDR3: CASSLDWSSGNTIYF. The CDR3, as DNA: TGCGCCAGCAGCTTGGACTGGAGCTCTGGAAACACCATATATTTT.

The chain has TRBV7-2 and TRBJ2-3, with D maybe TRBD2 (6 bases). CDR1 and CDR2 from the germline V gene are SGHTA and FQGNSA. This CDR3 is 14 amino acids long. V lost 4 bases and J lost 1, with 9 bases in between. CDR3 residues: CASSWSGGTDTQYF. CDR3 in DNA: TGTGCCAGCAGCTGGTCGGGGGGCACAGATACGCAGTATTTT.

Note on this clone: The same CDR3 also results from other DNA sequences found in this sample. The chain combines TRBV6-5 with TRBJ2-7; 8 nucleotides line up with TRBD2. CDR3 length: 14 amino acids. J lost 2 bases, V lost 6 bases, and 6 bases had no gene match. Germline-derived CDR1 and CDR2 are MNHEY and SVGAGI. CDR3 sequence: CASSRLASTYEQYF. In DNA form, the CDR3 reads TGTGCCAGCAGCAGACTAGCGAGCACCTACGAGCAGTACTTC.

The CDR3 coding sequence is TGTGCCAGCACCTGGCTGGGGACAGGGGGCTATGGCTACACCTTC. It codes for CASTWLGTGGYGYTF. The chain recombines TRBV2 with TRBJ1-2; 11 bases align to TRBD1. Unmatched junction bases numbered 8, after V lost 7 bases and J lost 4 bases. Per germline, CDR1 SNHLY and CDR2 FYNNEI. The CDR3 sequence is 15 residues long.

V is TRBV30 and J is TRBJ1-1; TRBD1 agrees at 9 bases. The germline V gene encodes CDR1 GTSNPN and CDR2 SVGIG (reference sequence). The J segment lost 11 bases and the V segment lost 4 bases, leaving 8 bases of the junction unmatched. This CDR3 has 12 residues. CDR3 in amino acids: CAWNYRGQMAFF. CDR3 DNA sequence: TGTGCCTGGAATTACAGGGGGCAGATGGCTTTCTTT.

The chain links TRBV6-1 to TRBJ1-4, with D possibly TRBD1 on 6 matching bases. Germline V gene sequence: CDR1 MNHNS, CDR2 SASEGT. The CDR3 has 14 amino acids. V lost 1 base and J lost 4, with 7 bases in between. The CDR3 loop reads CASSEGGLNEKLFF. In DNA, the CDR3 is TGTGCCAGCAGTGAAGGGGGGCTTAATGAAAAACTGTTTTTT.